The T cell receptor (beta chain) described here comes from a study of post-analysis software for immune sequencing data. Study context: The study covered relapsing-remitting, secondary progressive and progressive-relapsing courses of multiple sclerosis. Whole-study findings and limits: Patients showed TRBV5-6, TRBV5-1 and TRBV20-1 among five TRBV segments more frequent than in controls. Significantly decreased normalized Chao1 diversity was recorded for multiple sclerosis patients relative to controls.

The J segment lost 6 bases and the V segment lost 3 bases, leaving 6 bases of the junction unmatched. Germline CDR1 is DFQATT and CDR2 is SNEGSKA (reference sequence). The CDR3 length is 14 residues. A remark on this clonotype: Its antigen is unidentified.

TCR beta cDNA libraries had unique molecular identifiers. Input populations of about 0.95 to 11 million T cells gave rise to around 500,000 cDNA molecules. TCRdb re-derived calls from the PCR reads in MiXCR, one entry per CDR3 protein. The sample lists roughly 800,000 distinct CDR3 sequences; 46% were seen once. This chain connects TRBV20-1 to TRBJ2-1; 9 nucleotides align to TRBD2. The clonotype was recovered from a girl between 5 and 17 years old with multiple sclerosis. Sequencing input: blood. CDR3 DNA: TGCAGTGCTAGGGGACTAGCACAATTCAATGAGCAGTTCTTC. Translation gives CSARGLAQFNEQFF.